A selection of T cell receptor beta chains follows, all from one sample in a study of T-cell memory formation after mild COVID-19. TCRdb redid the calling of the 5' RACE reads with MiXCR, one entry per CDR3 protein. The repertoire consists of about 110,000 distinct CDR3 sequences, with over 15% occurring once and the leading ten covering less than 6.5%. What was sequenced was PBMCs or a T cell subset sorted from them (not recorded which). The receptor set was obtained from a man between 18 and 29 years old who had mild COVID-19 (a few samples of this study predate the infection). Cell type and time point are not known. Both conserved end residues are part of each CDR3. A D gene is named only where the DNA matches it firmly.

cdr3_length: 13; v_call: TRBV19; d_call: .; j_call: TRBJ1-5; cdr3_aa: CASSPTVNQPQHF
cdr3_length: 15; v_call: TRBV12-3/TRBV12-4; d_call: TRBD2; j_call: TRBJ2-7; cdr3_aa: CASRPGGTGGYEQYF
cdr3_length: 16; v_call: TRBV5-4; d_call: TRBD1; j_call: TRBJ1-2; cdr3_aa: CASSPGTGGLDYGYTF
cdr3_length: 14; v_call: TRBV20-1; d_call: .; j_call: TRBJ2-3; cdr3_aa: CSASEGVGTDTQYF
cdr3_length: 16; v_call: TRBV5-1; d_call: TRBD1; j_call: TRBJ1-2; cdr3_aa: CASSLFLDRAAHGYTF
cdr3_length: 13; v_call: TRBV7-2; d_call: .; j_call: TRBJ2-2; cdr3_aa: CASSSSYTGELFF
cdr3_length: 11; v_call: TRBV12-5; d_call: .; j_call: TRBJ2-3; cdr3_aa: CASALGDTQYF
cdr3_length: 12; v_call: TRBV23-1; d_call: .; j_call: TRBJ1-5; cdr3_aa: CASSQQNQPQHF
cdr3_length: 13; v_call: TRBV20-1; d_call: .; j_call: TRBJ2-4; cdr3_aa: CSARGLRKNIQYF
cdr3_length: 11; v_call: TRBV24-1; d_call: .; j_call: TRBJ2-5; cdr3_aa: CATGSGETQYF
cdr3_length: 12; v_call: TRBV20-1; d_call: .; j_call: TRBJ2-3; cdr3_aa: CSARESTDTQYF